The 20 T cell receptor beta chains below come from one sample, sequenced in a study of blood T cell repertoires in COVID-19. Profiling relied on immunoSEQ multiplex PCR, and the TCRdb table lists in-frame clones only, not all of them. The table has about 430,000 clones, roughly 90% seen once; the top ten hold roughly 0.87%. Sequencing was performed on peripheral blood. The receptors were sampled from a man in his late teens or twenties with COVID-19, enrolled during active disease.

CDR3 nucleotides: TGTGCCAGCAGCTCCGGACTGAAGGGGACCCAGTACTTC. Its protein is CASSSGLKGTQYF. The V gene is TRBV11-2, the J gene TRBJ2-5; the D gene is possibly TRBD2 (5 bases). V was cut by 4 bases and J by 7 bases, with 13 bases left in between. Germline V gives CDR1 SGHAT, CDR2 FQNNGV. The CDR3 has 13 amino acids.

This clone appeared a few times. The rearrangement links TRBV2 to TRBJ1-1, with D unresolved. The germline V gene encodes CDR1 SNHLY and CDR2 FYNNEI. Trimming pared 2 bases from V and 2 bases from J, leaving 12 bases between. This CDR3 has 15 amino acids. CDR3 DNA sequence: TGTGCCAGCAGTGAAAATGGCCACCTCAACACTGAAGCTTTCTTT. This sequence encodes CASSENGHLNTEAFF.

This CDR3 reads CATSHTGTNIYNEQFF. The CDR3 nucleotides are TGTGCCACCAGCCACACCGGGACTAACATATACAATGAGCAGTTCTTC. The V call is TRBV24-1, the J call TRBJ2-1; 7 nucleotides align to TRBD2. The germline CDR1 and CDR2 sequences are KGHDR and SFDVKD. Trimming cost V 7 bases and J 4 bases; bases outside gene matches: 12. The CDR3 is 16 amino acids.

J is TRBJ2-2 and V is TRBV9; TRBD2 agrees at 8 bases. This CDR3 comprises 17 residues. Per germline, CDR1 SGDLS and CDR2 YYNGEE. After removal of 4 bases from V and 5 bases from J, the junction contained 13 bases not matched to a gene. This CDR3 reads CASSYGISGADTGELFF. In DNA, the CDR3 is TGTGCCAGCAGCTATGGGATTAGCGGGGCTGATACCGGGGAGCTGTTTTTT.

The chain joins TRBV27 to TRBJ2-7, with a weak D call TRBD2 (5 bases). Germline V lookup: CDR1 MNHEY, CDR2 SMNVEV (reference sequence). The CDR3 has 15 residues. Trimming left V 6 bases short and J 2 bases short, with 17 bases between. CDR3 protein: CASSLLKRTPYEQYF. The CDR3 DNA sequence: TGTGCCAGCAGCTTGCTCAAAAGGACTCCCTACGAGCAGTACTTC.

V usage is TRBV3-1 (or the pseudogene TRBV3-2) and J usage is TRBJ2-7; possible D gene TRBD2, 5 bases. Germline V gene sequence: CDR1 LGHDT, CDR2 YNNKEL (reference sequence). The V gene lost 0 bases and the J gene lost 6 bases, with 9 bases spanning the gap. The length of the CDR3 is 13 residues. The CDR3 spells CASSQDTGFEQYF. The CDR3 bases are TGTGCCAGCAGCCAAGACACGGGGTTCGAGCAGTACTTC.

The rearrangement joins TRBV20-1 to TRBJ2-3; a weak D match, TRBD1 (6 bases). CDR1 and CDR2 (germline): DFQATT, SNEGSKA (reference sequence). This CDR3 region has 11 residues. V was cut by 6 bases and J by 5 bases, with 9 bases left in between. DNA of the CDR3: TGCAGTGCCATCAGGGGAGATACGCAGTATTTT. Translating gives CSAIRGDTQYF.

This chain uses TRBV30 with TRBJ2-4; D might be TRBD2 (5 bases). V was trimmed by 2 bases and J by 8 bases, leaving 13 bases between them. Germline V gene sequence: CDR1 GTSNPN, CDR2 SVGIG (reference sequence). CDR3 length: 13 amino acids. The CDR3 DNA reads TGTGCCTGGAGTCCCCCGGGATCGGACATTCAGTACTTC. This translates into CAWSPPGSDIQYF.

As regards this clone: In the same sample, other DNA sequences code for this CDR3. The V and J genes are TRBV19 and TRBJ1-2; 8 bases agree with TRBD1. The CDR3 is 14 amino acids. V gave up 3 bases and J gave up 6 bases; unmatched junction bases: 6. Germline CDR1 reads LNHDA; CDR2 reads SQIVND (reference sequence). As DNA, the CDR3 is TGTGCCAGTAGTATCCCGACAGGGGAGAATGGCTACACCTTC. It codes for CASSIPTGENGYTF.

This clone showed up just a few times. The chain employs TRBV6-5 and TRBJ1-5, with 10 bases lining up with TRBD1. Germline CDR1 MNHEY, CDR2 SVGAGI. CDR3 length equals 14 residues. The trim removed 7 bases at V and 15 bases at J, leaving 15 bases unmatched. The CDR3, as DNA: TGTGCCAGCAAGCTGGGGACAGGGGAAGAGGCAGGGCATTTT. Amino acids: CASKLGTGEEAGHF.

The V call is TRBV5-1, the J call TRBJ2-7; tentative D call: TRBD1 (5 bases). In germline, CDR1 is SGHRS, CDR2 YFSETQ. CDR3 length: 15 amino acids. The V and J ends lost 0 bases and 2 bases respectively, with 12 bases between them. The CDR3 here is CASSLVAGSTYEQYF. CDR3 coding DNA: TGCGCCAGCAGCTTGGTGGCAGGGTCTACCTACGAGCAGTACTTC. Based on the CDR3 plus reference TRBV5-1 and TRBJ2-7, the full variable domain is KAGVTQTPRYLIKTRGQQVTLSCSPISGHRSVSWYQQTPGQGLQFLFEYFSETQRNKGNFPGRFSGRQFSNSRSEMNVSTLELGDSALYLCASSLVAGSTYEQYFGPGTRLTVT.

The chain couples TRBV19 to TRBJ2-2; D ambiguous. This CDR3 region has 15 residues. Trimming shortened V by 3 bases and J by 6 bases, and 14 bases separated the two germline ends. The germline CDR1 and CDR2 sequences are LNHDA and SQIVND (reference sequence). The chain's CDR3 is CASSISSRSAGELFF. In nucleotides, the CDR3 is TGTGCCAGTAGTATTTCTAGTCGAAGCGCCGGGGAGCTGTTTTTT.

V is TRBV11-2 and J is TRBJ1-5, with D possibly matching TRBD1 (5 bases). The ends were cut back, 1 base at V and 3 bases at J, with 10 bases in the middle. Germline V lookup: CDR1 SGHAT, CDR2 FQNNGV. This CDR3 is 15 amino acids long. CDR3 in DNA: TGTGCCAGCAGCTTAGGTCCAGGGCCCAATCAGCCCCAGCATTTT. Translation gives CASSLGPGPNQPQHF.

V usage is TRBV7-9 and J usage is TRBJ2-3; D gene uncertain. The germline V gene encodes CDR1 SEHNR and CDR2 FQNEAQ (reference sequence). Trimming cost V 5 bases and J 5 bases, with 14 bases left between them. There are 14 residues in the CDR3. This chain's CDR3 is CASSLDWKKDTQYF. The CDR3 DNA follows: TGTGCCAGCAGCCTTGACTGGAAGAAAGATACGCAGTATTTT. The full variable domain, with the rest looked up from reference TRBV7-9 and TRBJ2-3, is DTGVSQNPRHKITKRGQNVTFRCDPISEHNRLYWYRQTLGQGPEFLTYFQNEAQLEKSRLLSDRFSAERPKGSFSTLEIQRTEQGDSAMYLCASSLDWKKDTQYFGPGTRLTVL.

The chain carries TRBV5-1 and TRBJ2-2; perhaps TRBD2 as D (6 bases). Per germline, CDR1 SGHRS and CDR2 YFSETQ. V lost 3 bases and J 4 bases, leaving 16 bases between the germline ends. This CDR3 contains 16 residues. CDR3 bases: TGCGCCAGCAGCTACTCCCACGACGGGGGCACCGGGGAGCTGTTTTTT. It translates to CASSYSHDGGTGELFF.

The chain carries TRBV10-1 and TRBJ2-1, with TRBD1 as a possible D gene (6 bases). CDR1 WNHNN and CDR2 SYGVQD come from the germline V gene (reference sequence). This CDR3 region has 14 residues. V gave up 6 bases and J gave up 7 bases, with 16 bases separating them. The CDR3, as DNA: TGCGCCAGCAGAAGTAAGACAGGTCTGAATGAGCAGTTCTTC. It yields the protein CASRSKTGLNEQFF.

The chain carries TRBV30 and TRBJ2-1, with 7 bases identical to TRBD2. Germline V CDR1 and CDR2: GTSNPN, SVGIG (reference sequence). The V segment lost 3 bases and the J segment 6 bases; nucleotides outside the gene matches: 5. The CDR3 runs to 13 residues. As DNA, the CDR3 is TGTGCCTGGAGCGGGGGGAACTTCAATGAGCAGTTCTTC. As protein: CAWSGGNFNEQFF.

This chain connects TRBV29-1 to TRBJ2-1; maybe TRBD1 (6 bases). The CDR3 covers 14 residues. V lost 7 bases and J 7 bases, leaving 20 bases between the germline ends. Germline V CDR1 and CDR2: SQVTM, ANQGSEA. This CDR3 is CSGARDTDRNEQFF. CDR3 DNA sequence: TGCAGCGGCGCCCGGGACACCGATAGGAATGAGCAGTTCTTC.

The rearrangement links TRBV30 to TRBJ2-1; 9 nucleotides agree with TRBD2. The junction had 9 bases not matched to a gene; V was cut back by 2 bases and J by 7 bases. This CDR3 has 15 amino acids. CDR1 is GTSNPN, CDR2 SVGIG, per germline (reference sequence). CDR3: CAWSIVAGGGNEQFF. The DNA of the CDR3 is TGTGCCTGGAGTATTGTTGCGGGAGGGGGTAATGAGCAGTTCTTC.

The chain combines TRBV5-1 with TRBJ2-3; 16 nucleotides agree with TRBD2. This CDR3 contains 17 residues. Germline V gene sequence: CDR1 SGHRS, CDR2 YFSETQ. V lost 4 bases and J lost 8; bases outside the gene matches: 10. The CDR3 DNA reads as TGCGCCAGCAGCCACCCGGGACTAGCGGGGGGGCCGCGTACGCAGTATTTT. As protein: CASSHPGLAGGPRTQYF.